Below are 18 T cell receptor beta chains sequenced from a single sample in a study of cytomegalovirus exposure and HLA in healthy donors. Primers included in the PCR were 60 Vbeta and 13 Jbeta primers. Assay: immunoSEQ multiplex PCR; the TCRdb copy retains only in-frame clones and omits some. The sample consists of some 100,000 clones, 60% to 85% of them appearing once. Sequences were obtained from PBMCs. The source of these receptors is a woman in her 40s in good health and CMV-seropositive.

This clone was found once. This rearrangement joins TRBV29-1 to TRBJ1-1, with D hard to call. Trimming left V 0 bases short and J 1 base short, with 9 bases between. Germline CDR1 reads SQVTM; CDR2 reads ANQGSEA. The CDR3 spans 14 residues. The CDR3 here is CSVEDRGWNTEAFF. CDR3 bases: TGCAGCGTTGAAGATCGAGGTTGGAACACTGAAGCTTTCTTT. Drawing the rest from reference TRBV29-1 and TRBJ1-1, the complete variable domain is SAVISQKPSRDICQRGTSLTIQCQVDSQVTMMFWYRQQPGQSLTLIATANQGSEATYESGFVIDKFPISRPNLTFSTLTVSNMSPEDSSIYLCSVEDRGWNTEAFFGQGTRLTVV.

In regard to this clone: Other nucleotide sequences in the sample specify the same CDR3. V gene TRBV7-2 combines with J gene TRBJ2-1; D gene unclear. The CDR3 spans 12 residues. V lost 5 bases, J lost 1 base, and 3 bases lay in between. Germline CDR1 SGHTA, CDR2 FQGNSA. The CDR3 DNA sequence: TGTGCCAGCAGCCTATCCTACAATGAGCAGTTCTTC. It encodes CASSLSYNEQFF.

The chain links TRBV11-2 to TRBJ2-1, with D maybe TRBD1 (5 bases). V lost 7 bases and J lost 2, with 12 bases in between. From germline, CDR1 is SGHAT and CDR2 FQNNGV. The CDR3 has 14 residues. CDR3 sequence reads: CASNTGSPYNEQFF. For the CDR3, the DNA is TGTGCCAGCAATACAGGTTCACCCTACAATGAGCAGTTCTTC.

This clone was seen only once. The rearrangement uses TRBV28 and TRBJ2-3; TRBD2 matches at 12 bases. CDR1 is MDHEN and CDR2 is SYDVKM in the germline V gene. With V trimmed by 6 bases and J by 8 bases, 6 bases remained unmatched. The CDR3 is 14 amino acids. The CDR3 DNA reads as TGTGCCAGCAGGGGGGCTAGCGGGAGGGGTACGCAGTATTTT. It encodes CASRGASGRGTQYF.

The chain links TRBV2 to TRBJ2-2; 11 nucleotides match TRBD2. The junction had 7 bases not matched to a gene; V was cut back by 7 bases and J by 6 bases. The germline CDR1 and CDR2 sequences are SNHLY and FYNNEI. The length of the CDR3 is 15 residues. CDR3 coding DNA: TGTGCCAGCAAATTAGCGGGAGGGTCCCCCGGGGAGCTGTTTTTT. It codes for CASKLAGGSPGELFF.

V is TRBV29-1 and J is TRBJ2-1; TRBD2 matches at 16 bases. This CDR3 comprises 15 residues. V lost 6 bases and J lost 9; bases outside the gene matches: 8. Germline V gene data show CDR1 as SQVTM and CDR2 as ANQGSEA. Here the CDR3 reads CSVSGTSGREAEQFF. The CDR3 bases are TGCAGCGTCTCCGGGACTAGCGGGAGGGAGGCTGAGCAGTTCTTC.

This chain uses TRBV11-2 with TRBJ1-4; TRBD1 might be the D (6 bases). The CDR3 contains 16 residues. Germline CDR1 is SGHAT and CDR2 is FQNNGV. V shed 5 bases and J shed 0 bases, with 13 bases lying between them. CDR3: CASSPRRQATNEKLFF. CDR3 nucleotide sequence: TGTGCCAGCAGCCCAAGACGACAGGCAACTAATGAAAAACTGTTTTTT.

This chain uses TRBV28 with TRBJ1-1; no firm D call. The CDR3 totals 14 residues. Between the trimmed V and J ends, which lost 5 bases and 1 base, there was a span of 11 bases. CDR1 and CDR2 (germline): MDHEN, SYDVKM. The chain's CDR3 is CASSPPGQNTEAFF. CDR3 bases: TGTGCCAGCAGTCCCCCTGGGCAGAACACTGAAGCTTTCTTT.

This clone was counted only a few times. V gene TRBV6-1 combines with J gene TRBJ2-7, with a possible D match to TRBD2 (5 bases). The V end was cut by 2 bases, the J end by 1 base, with 9 bases between. This CDR3 has 14 amino acids. Looked up from germline, CDR1 is MNHNS and CDR2 is SASEGT. CDR3 amino acids: CASSESGKSYEQYF. Here the CDR3 DNA reads TGTGCCAGCAGTGAAAGCGGTAAATCCTACGAGCAGTACTTC.

The V call is TRBV6-5, the J call TRBJ2-1; 11 bases line up with TRBD2. CDR3 length: 15 residues. V lost 6 bases, J lost 1 base, and 2 bases stayed unmatched. Germline-derived CDR1 and CDR2 are MNHEY and SVGAGI. CDR3 bases: TGTGCCAGCAGATCTAGCGGGAGGTCCTACAATGAGCAGTTCTTC. It translates to CASRSSGRSYNEQFF.

The chain couples TRBV19 to TRBJ2-2; D ambiguous. CDR1 LNHDA and CDR2 SQIVND come from the germline V gene (reference sequence). This CDR3 has 17 amino acids. V was cut by 5 bases and J by 0 bases, with 16 bases left in between. The CDR3 DNA follows: TGTGCCAGTAGTTTCCCCCCTAGGTCGACGAACACCGGGGAGCTGTTTTTT. Translating gives CASSFPPRSTNTGELFF.

The V gene is TRBV5-1, the J gene TRBJ1-1; TRBD1 matches at 10 bases. This CDR3 region has 15 residues. The V segment lost 6 bases and the J segment 5 bases; nucleotides outside the gene matches: 10. In germline, CDR1 is SGHRS, CDR2 YFSETQ. This CDR3 is CASTDVRTGGTEAFF. In DNA form, the CDR3 reads TGCGCCAGCACAGACGTTAGGACAGGGGGTACTGAAGCTTTCTTT.

V is TRBV27 and J is TRBJ1-2, with 9 bases lining up with TRBD1. Per the germline V gene, CDR1 is MNHEY and CDR2 is SMNVEV (reference sequence). Trimming took 3 bases from V and 8 from J; bases not matched to a gene: 4. This CDR3 spans 13 amino acids. Here the CDR3 reads CASSFRTGAGYTF. The CDR3 bases are TGTGCCAGCAGTTTCCGGACAGGGGCCGGCTACACCTTC.

The rearrangement links TRBV28 to TRBJ2-5; 8 nucleotides match TRBD2. The CDR3 is made up of 15 amino acids. Trimming removed 7 bases from V and 5 bases from J; junction bases left unmatched: 12. CDR1 MDHEN and CDR2 SYDVKM come from the germline V gene. The chain's CDR3 is CASNNAGGGEETQYF. Written as DNA, the CDR3 is TGTGCCAGCAACAACGCGGGGGGAGGAGAGGAGACCCAGTACTTC.

The gene calls are TRBV7-2 and TRBJ1-1; 8 bases are shared with TRBD1. CDR1 SGHTA and CDR2 FQGNSA come from the germline V gene. With 5 bases clipped from V and 0 bases from J, the junction kept 8 bases outside the gene matches. The CDR3 sequence is 16 residues long. CDR3 amino acids: CASSLGTGAMNTEAFF. The CDR3 bases are TGTGCCAGCAGCCTAGGGACAGGAGCCATGAACACTGAAGCTTTCTTT.

This clone was observed a handful of times. The chain recombines TRBV28 with TRBJ1-4; TRBD1 is a possible D gene (5 bases). The CDR3 totals 12 residues. V was shortened by 10 bases and J by 4 bases, with 10 bases between the two germline ends. The germline V gene has CDR1 MDHEN and CDR2 SYDVKM. The CDR3 DNA reads as TGTGCCACCGACAGTCGTAATGAAAAACTGTTTTTT. Its protein product is CATDSRNEKLFF. Supplemented by reference TRBV28 and TRBJ1-4, the full variable domain reads DVKVTQSSRYLVKRTGEKVFLECVQDMDHENMFWYRQDPGLGLRLIYFSYDVKMKEKGDIPEGYSVSREKKERFSLILESASTNQTSMYLCATDSRNEKLFFGSGTQLSVL.

Worth noting for this clone: In the same sample, other DNA sequences code for this CDR3. The chain couples TRBV27 to TRBJ2-7; D gene uncertain. Trimming took 4 bases from V and 0 from J, leaving 4 bases between them. Germline CDR1 and CDR2: MNHEY and SMNVEV (reference sequence). The CDR3 is made up of 12 amino acids. In DNA, the CDR3 is TGTGCCAGCAGTTCGTCCTCCTACGAGCAGTACTTC. Amino acid sequence: CASSSSSYEQYF.

Only one count was recorded for this clone. J is TRBJ1-1 and V is TRBV2, with TRBD1 identical over 7 bases. The germline V gene encodes CDR1 SNHLY and CDR2 FYNNEI. V lost 6 bases to trimming and J lost 0 bases; unmatched junction nucleotides: 4. The CDR3 covers 14 residues. The CDR3, as DNA: TGTGCCAGCAGCCTGACAGGGATGAACACTGAAGCTTTCTTT. Its protein product is CASSLTGMNTEAFF.